This TCR beta chain was observed in a study of blood T cell repertoires in COVID-19. Study details: Whether acute or convalescent, the COVID-19 samples came from the United States, Italy and Spain. The cDNA or gDNA used as material had been derived from T cells, B-cell-depleted T cells, or PBMCs.

Participants were aged roughly 18 to 90 years, lived in 25 or so US areas, and enrolled virtually. Assignment of participants to cohorts was predicated upon participant-reported clinical history. Sequencing was performed with immunoSEQ multiplex PCR; in TCRdb, only in-frame clones are kept and a portion is missing. Counted here are about 410,000 clones, less than 95% occurring once; the ten biggest clones make up about 0.57%. The V gene lost 2 bases and the J gene lost 3 bases, with 11 bases spanning the gap. There are 15 residues in the CDR3. CDR1 and CDR2 (germline): MNHEY, SVGEGT. The sequence was obtained from a man aged 18 to 35 who had recovered from COVID-19. Sample: PBMCs or T cells enriched from blood (not recorded which). The chain couples TRBV6-2 or TRBV6-3 to TRBJ1-5, with D hard to call. The CDR3 region has the DNA TGTGCCAGCAGTTACGGACTTTCCGACAATCAGCCCCAGCATTTT. It translates to CASSYGLSDNQPQHF.